The 8 T cell receptor beta chains presented below share a single source sample, sequenced in a study of control samples from healthy donors and cancer patients. The protocol was immunoSEQ multiplex PCR, while the TCRdb copy is restricted to in-frame clones and leaves out a portion. The table lists about 140,000 clones, just over 85% of them singletons. Source material: blood. The receptors come from a man aged 18 to 30 in good health.

The chain uses TRBV19 and TRBJ2-5, with 7 bases aligning to TRBD1. V shed 3 bases and J 4 bases; nucleotides not matched to a gene: 17. The length of the CDR3 is 18 residues. Looked up from germline, CDR1 is LNHDA and CDR2 is SQIVND (reference sequence). The CDR3 DNA reads TGTGCCAGTAGTATGGTTGTGGGTCAGGGGGTCTTGGTAGAGACCCAGTACTTC. The encoded protein is CASSMVVGQGVLVETQYF. Based on the CDR3 plus reference TRBV19 and TRBJ2-5, the full variable domain is DGGITQSPKYLFRKEGQNVTLSCEQNLNHDAMYWYRQDPGQGLRLIYYSQIVNDFQKGDIAEGYSVSREKKESFPLTVTSAQKNPTAFYLCASSMVVGQGVLVETQYFGPGTRLLVL.

This chain connects TRBV6-2 or TRBV6-3 to TRBJ1-1, with 7 bases that match TRBD1. Germline values: CDR1 MNHEY, CDR2 SVGEGT. Unmatched junction bases numbered 15, after V lost 6 bases and J lost 5 bases. The CDR3 is made up of 16 amino acids. The CDR3 bases are TGTGCCAGCAGCCTACCGCGACAGGGATTGGTGACTGAAGCTTTCTTT. This codes for CASSLPRQGLVTEAFF.

The chain has TRBV2 and TRBJ2-7; D is possibly TRBD1 or TRBD2 (6 bases each). V was clipped by 7 bases and J by 4 bases, with 11 bases between them. CDR1 SNHLY and CDR2 FYNNEI come from the germline V gene. There are 12 residues in the CDR3. CDR3 in amino acids: CASNRGLYEQYF. For the CDR3, the DNA is TGTGCCAGCAATCGGGGGCTTTACGAGCAGTACTTC.

This chain links TRBV9 with TRBJ2-3; unclear D gene. The CDR3 loop spans 15 amino acids. The germline CDR1 and CDR2 sequences are SGDLS and YYNGEE. V was pared by 4 bases and J by 2 bases, with 14 bases between. In DNA form, the CDR3 reads TGTGCCAGCAGCCTTAGCACTCAAGCCACAGATACGCAGTATTTT. Encoded protein: CASSLSTQATDTQYF.

The rearrangement joins TRBV20-1 to TRBJ1-2, with D uncertain. The V gene lost 1 base and the J gene lost 8 bases, with 8 bases spanning the gap. The germline V gene has CDR1 DFQATT and CDR2 SNEGSKA (reference sequence). The CDR3 length is 11 residues. As DNA, the CDR3 is TGCAGTGCTAGAGGGGCAAGCGGCTACACCTTC. Protein: CSARGASGYTF.

The chain combines TRBV4-2 with TRBJ1-1; D is unclear. V was clipped by 1 base and J by 2 bases, with 11 bases between them. Germline V CDR1 and CDR2: LGHNA, YNFKEQ. CDR3 size: 15 residues. CDR3 coding DNA: TGTGCCAGCAGCCAAGGGGTTCGGGCTAACACTGAAGCTTTCTTT. As protein: CASSQGVRANTEAFF.

J is TRBJ1-2 and V is TRBV12-3 or TRBV12-4; a weak D match, TRBD1 (6 bases). V lost 10 bases and J lost 10, with 16 bases in between. This CDR3 has 11 residues. CDR3 sequence (DNA): TGTGCCACCGGATCCGGACAGTACTACACCTTC. Translated: CATGSGQYYTF.

The chain has TRBV9 and TRBJ1-5; possible D gene TRBD1, 6 bases. The CDR3 runs 14 residues. Germline V gene sequence: CDR1 SGDLS, CDR2 YYNGEE. The V gene lost 0 bases and the J gene lost 2 bases, with 6 bases spanning the gap. Written as DNA, the CDR3 is TGTGCCAGCAGCGTAGGACAGGGCAATCAGCCCCAGCATTTT. Residues: CASSVGQGNQPQHF.